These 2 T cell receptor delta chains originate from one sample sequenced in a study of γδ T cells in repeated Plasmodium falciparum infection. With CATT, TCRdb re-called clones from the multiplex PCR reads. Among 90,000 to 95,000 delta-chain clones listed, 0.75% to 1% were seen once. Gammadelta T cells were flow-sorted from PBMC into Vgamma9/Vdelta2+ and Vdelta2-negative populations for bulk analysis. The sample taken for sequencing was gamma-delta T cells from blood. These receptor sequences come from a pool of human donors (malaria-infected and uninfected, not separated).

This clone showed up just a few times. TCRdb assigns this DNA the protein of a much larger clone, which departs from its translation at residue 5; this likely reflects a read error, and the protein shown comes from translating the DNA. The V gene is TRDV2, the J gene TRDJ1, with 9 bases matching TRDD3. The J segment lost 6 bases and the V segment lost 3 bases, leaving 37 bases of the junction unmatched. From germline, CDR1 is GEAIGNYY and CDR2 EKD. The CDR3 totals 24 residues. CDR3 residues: CACDPLAPSPTAGGSYTDGHKLIF. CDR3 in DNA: TGTGCCTGTGACCCCCTGGCCCCCTCTCCTACGGCTGGGGGATCGTACACCGATGGTCATAAACTCATCTTT.

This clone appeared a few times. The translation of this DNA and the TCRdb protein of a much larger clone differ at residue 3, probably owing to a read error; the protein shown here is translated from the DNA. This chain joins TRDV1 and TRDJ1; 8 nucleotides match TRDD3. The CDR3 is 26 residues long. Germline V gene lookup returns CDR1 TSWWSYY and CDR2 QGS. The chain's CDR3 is CARGELCFLSSSLAATGGEYTDKLIF. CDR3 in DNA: TGTGCTCGTGGGGAACTCTGTTTCCTGTCATCTTCCTTAGCGGCTACTGGGGGCGAGTACACCGATAAACTCATCTTT.